Below are 2 T cell receptor beta chains sequenced from a single sample in a study of siplizumab effects on memory and regulatory T cells. Assay: immunoSEQ multiplex PCR; the TCRdb copy retains only in-frame clones and omits some. This table has about 100,000 clones, about 91% appearing once. Sequencing input: Tregs sorted from blood. These receptors were obtained from a human donor in good health.

The V and J genes are TRBV28 and TRBJ1-2; 9 bases fit TRBD1. CDR1 and CDR2 (germline): MDHEN, SYDVKM. The CDR3 has 13 residues. Germline trimming cut 6 bases from V and 9 bases from J; bases unmatched to any gene: 8. The DNA for the CDR3 is TGTGCCAGCAGCTTAGGACAGGGGAGAAGCTACACCTTC. Its protein product is CASSLGQGRSYTF.

The chain links TRBV2 to TRBJ1-5, with D perhaps TRBD1 (5 bases). The CDR3 extends over 14 amino acids. V lost 6 bases and J lost 0, with 9 bases in between. Germline V gene lookup returns CDR1 SNHLY and CDR2 FYNNEI. CDR3 coding DNA: TGTGCCAGCAGGAGACAGACTAGCAATCAGCCCCAGCATTTT. It translates to CASRRQTSNQPQHF. The full variable domain, in which reference TRBV2 and TRBJ1-5 provide the parts outside the CDR3, is EPEVTQTPSHQVTQMGQEVILRCVPISNHLYFYWYRQILGQKVEFLVSFYNNEISEKSEIFDDQFSVERPDGSNFTLKIRSTKLEDSAMYFCASRRQTSNQPQHFGDGTRLSIL.